What follows are 28 T cell receptor beta chains derived from one specimen sequenced in a study of blood T cells in healthy people across ages. PCR was performed a second time for about 7 to 11 cycles using a sample-barcoded 5' primer and a J-beta primer mix. A single record per CDR3 protein comes from TCRdb applying MiXCR to the 5' RACE reads. Of more than 650,000 distinct CDR3 sequences detected, about a fifth appear once; the ten largest clones hold roughly 22%. The sequencing sample was made of blood. The receptors were sampled from a man between 65 and 80 years old in good health.

The rearrangement links TRBV5-1 to TRBJ2-1; possibly TRBD1 or TRBD2 for D (5 bases each). The germline gives CDR1 SGHRS, CDR2 YFSETQ. The CDR3 covers 17 residues. V lost 0 bases to trimming and J lost 5 bases, with 18 bases between them. The CDR3 protein is CASSLAGAAGPNNEQFF. DNA of the CDR3: TGCGCCAGCAGCTTGGCCGGGGCAGCCGGACCCAACAATGAGCAGTTCTTC.

This clonotype was recorded at least ten times. The chain carries TRBV4-1 and TRBJ2-6; D perhaps matches TRBD1 (6 bases). V gave up 5 bases and J gave up 0 bases, with 11 bases separating them. The V gene's germline CDR1 is MGHRA and CDR2 YSYEKL. The CDR3 is made up of 16 amino acids. The CDR3 is CASSRQAHSGANVLTF. The CDR3 DNA is TGCGCCAGCAGCAGACAGGCCCACTCTGGGGCCAACGTCCTGACTTTC.

The chain recombines TRBV29-1 with TRBJ1-1; D is ambiguous. Trimming pared 4 bases from V and 1 base from J, leaving 10 bases between. Germline V gives CDR1 SQVTM, CDR2 ANQGSEA. The CDR3 is made up of 13 amino acids. This CDR3 is CSVGGYRNTEAFF. As DNA, the CDR3 is TGCAGCGTTGGGGGATATAGGAACACTGAAGCTTTCTTT.

This clonotype was seen only a few times. This chain connects TRBV7-3 to TRBJ2-5; D ambiguous. The V end was cut by 3 bases, the J end by 5 bases, with 13 bases between. Germline V gene lookup returns CDR1 SGHTA and CDR2 FQGTGA. CDR3 size: 14 residues. The CDR3 bases are TGTGCCAGCAGCTTTAACGGCAAGGCGGAGACCCAGTACTTC. Its protein product is CASSFNGKAETQYF.

V and J are TRBV7-8 and TRBJ2-5; TRBD1 aligns across 7 bases. The tail of the sequence fits TRBJ2-7 better, so the J call may be wrong. The germline gives CDR1 SGHVS, CDR2 FQNEAQ. This CDR3 is built from 14 residues. The CDR3 DNA follows: TGTGCCAGCAGCTTATACGGGGACAGCTACGAGCAGTACTTC. It is translated as CASSLYGDSYEQYF.

The J gene is TRBJ1-4, the V gene TRBV10-2, with D tentatively TRBD1 (6 bases). CDR3 length equals 15 residues. V gave up 4 bases and J gave up 8 bases, with 17 bases separating them. In germline, CDR1 is WSHSY, CDR2 SAAADI. The CDR3 region has the DNA TGCGCCAGCAGTGCCCAACAGGGCGGAGGCGAAAAACTGTTTTTT. Translated, it gives CASSAQQGGGEKLFF.

This clonotype was seen more than once but under ten times. The chain combines TRBV10-3 with TRBJ2-5; D is unresolved. The CDR3 contains 14 residues. Germline CDR1 and CDR2: ENHRY and SYGVKD. The V end was cut by 4 bases, the J end by 2 bases, with 11 bases between. CDR3 DNA sequence: TGTGCCATCAGTGCCTCAGGAGTTCAAGAGACCCAGTACTTC. Residues: CAISASGVQETQYF.

This clonotype was detected only a few times. V is TRBV12-3 or TRBV12-4 and J is TRBJ1-5; TRBD1 agrees at 8 bases. The V and J ends lost 8 bases and 0 bases, in that order; junction bases with no gene match: 9. The CDR3 contains 16 residues. CDR3 sequence: CASGTGYGYSNQPQHF. Written as DNA, the CDR3 is TGTGCCAGCGGGACAGGCTATGGTTATAGCAATCAGCCCCAGCATTTT.

V gene TRBV3-1 combines with J gene TRBJ1-3; unclear D gene. Trimming left V 0 bases short and J 4 bases short, with 10 bases between. Germline V CDR1 and CDR2: LGHDT, YNNKEL (reference sequence). This CDR3 is built from 15 residues. CDR3 in DNA: TGTGCCAGCAGCCAAGATTGGGGTCCCGGAAACACCATATATTTT. It specifies CASSQDWGPGNTIYF.

This clonotype turned up a few times. The rearrangement links TRBV12-3 or TRBV12-4 to TRBJ2-3, with TRBD1 matching over 8 bases. The length of the CDR3 is 15 residues. With V trimmed by 3 bases and J by 6 bases, 8 bases remained unmatched. CDR3: CASSFYRGNADTQYF. CDR3 coding DNA: TGTGCCAGCAGTTTCTACAGGGGGAATGCGGATACGCAGTATTTT.

CDR3 in amino acids: CASSLTEANYGYTF. The CDR3 DNA reads TGTGCCAGCAGTTTGACAGAAGCTAACTATGGCTACACCTTC. V is TRBV27 and J is TRBJ1-2, with a tentative D call TRBD1 (5 bases). V gave up 3 bases and J gave up 0 bases, with 8 bases separating them. Germline assignment: CDR1 MNHEY and CDR2 SMNVEV (reference sequence). CDR3 length equals 14 residues.

This chain joins TRBV11-3 and TRBJ2-3, with 7 positions matching TRBD1. The CDR3 is 15 residues long. J was trimmed by 5 bases and V by 4 bases; bases with no gene match: 9. CDR1 and CDR2 from the germline V gene are SGHNT and YENEEA. The CDR3 reads CASSSGTVSRDTQYF. CDR3 bases: TGTGCCAGCAGCTCCGGGACAGTGTCGAGAGATACGCAGTATTTT.

Only a few counts were recorded for this clonotype. This chain connects TRBV6-5 to TRBJ1-1, with D hard to call. CDR3 length: 10 amino acids. Trimming shortened V by 8 bases and J by 3 bases, and 4 bases separated the two germline ends. The germline V gene encodes CDR1 MNHEY and CDR2 SVGAGI. Written as DNA, the CDR3 is TGTGCCAGCGGCTACACTGAAGCTTTCTTT. Translation gives CASGYTEAFF.

There are a few counts of this clonotype. The genes are TRBV5-6 and TRBJ1-6; weak D call: TRBD1 (5 bases). V was shortened by 4 bases and J by 9 bases, with 14 bases between the two germline ends. Germline-derived CDR1 and CDR2 are SGHDT and YYEEEE. The CDR3 has 14 residues. The chain's CDR3 is CASSRGQAGSPLHF. As DNA, the CDR3 is TGTGCCAGCAGCCGAGGACAAGCGGGTTCACCCCTCCACTTT.

The rearrangement joins TRBV12-3 or TRBV12-4 to TRBJ1-5; 7 nucleotides match TRBD1. J lost 5 bases, V lost 5 bases, and 12 bases had no gene match. This CDR3 contains 16 residues. This CDR3 is CASSTDRVGGYQPQHF. The CDR3 DNA sequence: TGTGCCAGCAGTACCGACAGGGTCGGCGGGTATCAGCCCCAGCATTTT.

There are a few counts of this clonotype. This likely comes from a read error, as the CDR3 has no conserved phenylalanine or tryptophan at its end. The J gene is TRBJ1-5, the V gene TRBV7-9; D is unclear. Germline assignment: CDR1 SEHNR and CDR2 FQNEAQ (reference sequence). Trimming pared 2 bases from V and 0 bases from J, leaving 5 bases between. The CDR3 contains 14 residues. CDR3 DNA: TGTGCCAGCAGCTTAACAACTAGCAATCAGCCCCAGCATATT. It codes for CASSLTTSNQPQHI.

This clonotype has a single count. The genes are TRBV11-1 and TRBJ2-1; D gene uncertain. This CDR3 spans 16 amino acids. Trimming took off 1 base at V and 0 bases at J, with 10 bases between the two ends. Germline loops: CDR1 SGHAT, CDR2 FQDESV (reference sequence). CDR3: CASSLGSYSSYNEQFF. CDR3 in DNA: TGTGCCAGCAGCTTAGGCTCGTATAGCTCCTACAATGAGCAGTTCTTC.

The chain combines TRBV6-6 with TRBJ1-2; 7 positions agree with TRBD1. J gave up 4 bases and V 2 bases, and 10 bases lay outside the gene matches. Germline lookup yields CDR1 MNHNY and CDR2 SVGAGI (reference sequence). This CDR3 contains 16 residues. The CDR3 spells CASSYGGTALPYGYTF. The CDR3 bases are TGTGCCAGCAGTTACGGTGGGACAGCCTTGCCCTATGGCTACACCTTC.

The rearrangement joins TRBV12-3 or TRBV12-4 to TRBJ1-1; no clear D. The CDR3 is made up of 12 amino acids. Trimming removed 5 bases at V and 5 bases at J, with 9 bases between. CDR3 DNA sequence: TGTGCCAGCAGTGAGCCGGAGACTGAAGCTTTCTTT. It is translated as CASSEPETEAFF.

This clonotype came up a few times. The chain links TRBV14 to TRBJ2-1; D may be TRBD2 (5 bases). V was shortened by 5 bases and J by 7 bases, with 18 bases between the two germline ends. This CDR3 is built from 15 residues. Germline CDR1 reads SGHDN; CDR2 reads FVKESK. The CDR3 loop reads CASSAPTSIRNEQFF. The CDR3 DNA reads TGTGCCAGCAGCGCCCCTACTAGTATCCGTAATGAGCAGTTCTTC. Full variable domain (missing parts from reference TRBV14 and TRBJ2-1): EAGVTQFPSHSVIEKGQTVTLRCDPISGHDNLYWYRRVMGKEIKFLLHFVKESKQDESGMPNNRFLAERTGGTYSTLKVQPAELEDSGVYFCASSAPTSIRNEQFFGPGTRLTVL.

The chain has TRBV6-2 or TRBV6-3 and TRBJ2-2; D not certain. This CDR3 is 13 amino acids long. V was clipped by 7 bases and J by 0 bases, with 6 bases between them. CDR1 is MNHEY, CDR2 SVGEGT, per germline. CDR3 residues: CASTLTNTGELFF. The CDR3 coding sequence is TGTGCCAGCACCCTTACGAACACCGGGGAGCTGTTTTTT.

This clonotype was seen a few times. The J gene is TRBJ2-7, the V gene TRBV18, with 9 positions matching TRBD1. The V gene's germline CDR1 is KGHSH and CDR2 LQKENI. The CDR3 runs to 14 residues. V dropped 2 bases and J dropped 5; count of bases not matched to a gene: 4. CDR3 bases: TGTGCCAGCTCACCAAGGACAGGGGAGAACGAGCAGTACTTC. The encoded protein is CASSPRTGENEQYF. Full variable domain (rest looked up from reference TRBV18 and TRBJ2-7): NAGVMQNPRHLVRRRGQEARLRCSPMKGHSHVYWYRQLPEEGLKFMVYLQKENIIDESGMPKERFSAEFPKEGPSILRIQQVVRGDSAAYFCASSPRTGENEQYFGPGTRLTVT.

The chain combines TRBV5-1 with TRBJ2-3; no firm D call. Trimming removed 0 bases at V and 4 bases at J, with 15 bases between. Germline CDR1 is SGHRS and CDR2 is YFSETQ. The CDR3 has 16 amino acids. The CDR3 region is CASSLGGNPGADTQYF. CDR3 coding DNA: TGCGCCAGCAGCTTGGGTGGAAACCCCGGTGCAGATACGCAGTATTTT.

This chain joins TRBV25-1 and TRBJ1-6; weak D call: TRBD1 (6 bases). This CDR3 has 13 amino acids. V was pared by 3 bases and J by 9 bases, with 9 bases between. Germline-derived CDR1 and CDR2 are MGHDK and SYGVNS. For the CDR3, the DNA is TGTGCCAGCAGTGACAGGGGTTTTTCACCCCTCCACTTT. Translating it yields CASSDRGFSPLHF.

Only a few counts were recorded for this clonotype. The rearrangement links TRBV4-2 to TRBJ2-2, with TRBD2 matching over 13 bases. Germline V gene data show CDR1 as LGHNA and CDR2 as YNFKEQ. V lost 4 bases, J lost 5 bases, and 7 bases stayed unmatched. There are 17 residues in the CDR3. CDR3 DNA sequence: TGTGCCAGCAGCCGACTAGCGGGGGGCACCGGTACCGGGGAGCTGTTTTTT. Protein sequence: CASSRLAGGTGTGELFF.

The rearrangement joins TRBV7-2 to TRBJ2-3; D unresolved. Germline V lookup: CDR1 SGHTA, CDR2 FQGNSA. This CDR3 has 14 amino acids. V dropped 6 bases and J dropped 2 bases, with 12 bases sitting between them. The CDR3 reads CASRLQFFTDTQYF. The CDR3 DNA is TGTGCCAGCAGGTTACAGTTTTTCACAGATACGCAGTATTTT.

The chain recombines TRBV25-1 with TRBJ2-7, with D possibly being TRBD1 (5 bases). With 6 bases removed from V and 6 bases from J, the gap between germline ends came to 18 bases. CDR1 and CDR2 (germline): MGHDK, SYGVNS. The CDR3 sequence is 14 residues long. CDR3 loop: CASRTTSLQGEQYF. The CDR3 DNA reads TGTGCCAGCAGGACGACTTCCTTGCAGGGCGAGCAGTACTTC.

This chain connects TRBV5-4 to TRBJ2-1; 11 bases map to TRBD2. The better agreement between TRBJ2-5 and the DNA end casts doubt on the J call. CDR1 and CDR2 (germline): SGHNT, YYREEE (reference sequence). The CDR3 length is 16 residues. CDR3 residues: CASSLELAGEIETQYF. DNA of the CDR3: TGTGCCAGCAGCTTGGAACTAGCGGGAGAAATTGAGACCCAGTACTTC.